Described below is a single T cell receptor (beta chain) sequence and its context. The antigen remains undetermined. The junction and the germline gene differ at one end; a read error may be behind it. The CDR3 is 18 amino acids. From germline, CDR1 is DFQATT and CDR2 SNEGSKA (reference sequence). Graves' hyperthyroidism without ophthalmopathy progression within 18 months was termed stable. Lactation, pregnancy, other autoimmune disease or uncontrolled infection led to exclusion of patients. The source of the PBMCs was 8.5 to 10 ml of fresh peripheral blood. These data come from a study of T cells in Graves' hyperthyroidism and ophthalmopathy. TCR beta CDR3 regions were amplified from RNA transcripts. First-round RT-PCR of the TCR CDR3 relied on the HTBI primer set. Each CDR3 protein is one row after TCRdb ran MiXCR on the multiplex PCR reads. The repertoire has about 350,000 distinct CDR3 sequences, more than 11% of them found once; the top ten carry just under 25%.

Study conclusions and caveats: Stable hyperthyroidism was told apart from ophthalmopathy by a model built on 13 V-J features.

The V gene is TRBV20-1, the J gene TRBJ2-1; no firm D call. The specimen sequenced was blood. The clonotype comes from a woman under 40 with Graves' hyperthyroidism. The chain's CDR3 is CSASVARIDPSSYNEQLF. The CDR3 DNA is TGCAGTGCTAGTGTAGCTAGAATTGACCCAAGCTCCTACAATGAGCAGCTCTTC.